This T cell receptor (beta chain) was profiled in a study of cytomegalovirus exposure and HLA in healthy donors. Study-level background: The Caucasian-associated ancestry cluster held less than 85% of 300 to 450 genotyped donors. The study, taken as a whole, reports: Altogether, some 170 TCR beta chains were recorded as cytomegalovirus-associated. CMV serostatus was the sole immune exposure information available.

Comments on this clone: Its antigen is not known.

PCR involved 60 Vbeta and 13 Jbeta primers. Sequencing was performed with immunoSEQ multiplex PCR; in TCRdb, only in-frame clones are kept and a portion is missing. The repertoire has approximately 220,000 clones, about 75% of them found once; the top ten carry roughly 1.9%. The donors comprised healthy bone marrow donors. V was trimmed by 6 bases and J by 1 base, leaving 9 bases between them. The CDR3 runs 13 residues. Germline V gene sequence: CDR1 MNHEY, CDR2 SVGAGI. The chain recombines TRBV6-5 with TRBJ1-1; D perhaps matches TRBD1 (6 bases). The clonotype was recovered from a woman aged 25 to 45 in good health and CMV-seronegative. The specimen sequenced was PBMCs. DNA of the CDR3: TGTGCCAGCAGCTTGGACAGGAACACTGAAGCTTTCTTT. Amino acids: CASSLDRNTEAFF.